The T cell receptor (beta chain) described here comes from a study of response to subunit inactivated influenza vaccine. Study results and caveats: The authors suggested that few new T cells are recruited per seasonal influenza vaccination.

TCRdb re-called the RT-PCR reads through MiXCR, storing one row per CDR3 protein. The table lists some 850,000 distinct CDR3 sequences, 18% of them singletons, with approximately 11% in the top ten. Trimming cost V 6 bases and J 0 bases; bases outside gene matches: 9. In germline, CDR1 is SEHNR, CDR2 FQNEAQ (reference sequence). The CDR3 consists of 17 residues. In this sample, this clonotype turned up a few times. Antigen specificity is unknown. The TCR originated in a man in his fifties who received an inactivated influenza vaccine. The sample consisted of PBMCs from blood, taken roughly 5 days after vaccination. The gene calls are TRBV7-9 and TRBJ1-4; 8 bases are a match to TRBD1. The CDR3 DNA reads as TGTGCCAGCAGTGGACAGGGCGGGAGCGCAACTAATGAAAAACTGTTTTTT. It codes for CASSGQGGSATNEKLFF.